Described below is a single T cell receptor beta chain sequence and its context. CDR1 is SNHLY and CDR2 is FYNNEI in the germline V gene. This CDR3 contains 15 residues. V was trimmed by 7 bases and J by 3 bases, leaving 15 bases between them. These data belong to a study of cytomegalovirus exposure and HLA in healthy donors. The PCR had 60 Vbeta and 13 Jbeta primers. Per the original methods: Some 10 million shared chains were among the about 80 million unique TCR beta chains that a later analysis counted. Sequencing was performed with immunoSEQ multiplex PCR; in TCRdb, only in-frame clones are kept and a portion is missing. The V and J calls and clone size are taken from that table; D and trimming were inferred from the DNA. The sample holds 150,000 to 200,000 clones, about 85% seen once.

The material sequenced was PBMCs. The rearrangement joins TRBV2 to TRBJ1-4; the D gene is possibly TRBD1 (6 bases). The receptor's source is a boy aged 2 to 9 in good health and CMV-seronegative. The CDR3 nucleotides read TGTGCCAGCATCAGCCTCAGGGGTCCTAATGAAAAACTGTTTTTT. This translates into CASISLRGPNEKLFF.